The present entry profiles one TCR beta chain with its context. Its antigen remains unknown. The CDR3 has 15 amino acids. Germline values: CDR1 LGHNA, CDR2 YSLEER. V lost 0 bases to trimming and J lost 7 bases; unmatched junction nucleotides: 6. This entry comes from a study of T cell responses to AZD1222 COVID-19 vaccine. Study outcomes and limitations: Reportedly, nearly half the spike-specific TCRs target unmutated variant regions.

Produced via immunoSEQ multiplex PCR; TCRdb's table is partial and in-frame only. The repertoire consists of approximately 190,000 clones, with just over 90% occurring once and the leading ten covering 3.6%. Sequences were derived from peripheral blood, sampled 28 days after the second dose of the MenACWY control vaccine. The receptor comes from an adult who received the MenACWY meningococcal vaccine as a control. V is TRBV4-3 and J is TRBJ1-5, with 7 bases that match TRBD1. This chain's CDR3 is CASSQDVEGAQPQHF. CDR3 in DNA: TGCGCCAGCAGCCAAGACGTTGAGGGGGCCCAGCCCCAGCATTTT.